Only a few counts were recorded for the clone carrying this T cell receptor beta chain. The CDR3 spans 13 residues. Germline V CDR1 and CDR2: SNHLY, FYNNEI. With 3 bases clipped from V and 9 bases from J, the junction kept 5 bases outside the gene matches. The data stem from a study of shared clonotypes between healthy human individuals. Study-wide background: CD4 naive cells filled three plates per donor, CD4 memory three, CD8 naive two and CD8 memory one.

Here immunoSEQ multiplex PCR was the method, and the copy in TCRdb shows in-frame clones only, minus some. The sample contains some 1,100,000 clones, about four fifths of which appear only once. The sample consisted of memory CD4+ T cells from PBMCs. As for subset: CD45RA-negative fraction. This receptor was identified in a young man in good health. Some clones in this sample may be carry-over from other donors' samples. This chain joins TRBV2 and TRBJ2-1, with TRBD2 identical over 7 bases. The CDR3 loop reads CASSDLGGSEQFF. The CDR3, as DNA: TGTGCCAGCAGTGACTTGGGGGGGAGTGAGCAGTTCTTC.